The sequence of this T cell receptor (beta chain) was determined in a study of naive and memory T cell subsets. Study-level points and caveats: A clonotype means one alpha or beta sequence, not an alpha/beta pair.

Germline CDR1 and CDR2: MNHEY and SVGAGI. Trimming removed 5 bases from V and 4 bases from J; junction bases left unmatched: 7. This CDR3 is built from 15 residues. Two oligonucleotides, mixed equimolar, formed the beta constant-region primer covering TRBC1 and TRBC2. Ligated cDNA was amplified by four rounds of PCR with nested alpha and beta constant-region primers and SP2. An oligonucleotide with the SP2 primer and a 12-nucleotide UMI was ligated to the cDNA 3' end. TCRdb itself ran the UMI-ligation and nested PCR reads through MiXCR, one entry per CDR3 protein. The repertoire holds over 25,000 distinct CDR3 sequences, about 18% seen once, with 3% to 4% in the top ten. By sample fraction, this clonotype is medium-sized. Its antigen is not known.

V gene TRBV6-5 combines with J gene TRBJ1-3; 8 positions agree with TRBD1. The receptor comes from a human donor in good health. The sequencing sample was made of effector memory CD4+ T cells from blood. This sample's subset: effector memory, CD45RA- CD27-. The CDR3 region is CASSTSTGAGNTIYF. For the CDR3, the DNA is TGTGCCAGCAGTACCTCGACAGGGGCCGGAAACACCATATATTTT.